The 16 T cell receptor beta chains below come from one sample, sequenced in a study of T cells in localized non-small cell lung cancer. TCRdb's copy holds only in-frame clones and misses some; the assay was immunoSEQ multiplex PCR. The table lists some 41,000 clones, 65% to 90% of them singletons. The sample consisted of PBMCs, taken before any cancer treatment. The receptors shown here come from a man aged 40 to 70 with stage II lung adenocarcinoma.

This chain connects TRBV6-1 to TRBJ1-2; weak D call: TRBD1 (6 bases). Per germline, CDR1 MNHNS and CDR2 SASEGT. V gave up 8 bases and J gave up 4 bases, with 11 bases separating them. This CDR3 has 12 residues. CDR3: CASQPTGYGYTF. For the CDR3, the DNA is TGTGCCAGCCAACCGACAGGCTATGGCTACACCTTC.

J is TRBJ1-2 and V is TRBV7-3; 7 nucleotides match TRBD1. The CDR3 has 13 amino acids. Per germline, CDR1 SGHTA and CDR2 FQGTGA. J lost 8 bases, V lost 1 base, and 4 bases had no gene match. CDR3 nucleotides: TGTGCCAGCAGCTTAAGGGGGACAGAAGGCTACACCTTC. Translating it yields CASSLRGTEGYTF.

CDR3 coding DNA: TGTGCCATCAGCGGAGCGAGCTCCTACGAGCAGTACTTC. It encodes CAISGASSYEQYF. The chain combines TRBV10-3 with TRBJ2-7, with D hard to call. The CDR3 totals 13 residues. Germline loops: CDR1 ENHRY, CDR2 SYGVKD. V was pared by 6 bases and J by 0 bases, with 9 bases between.

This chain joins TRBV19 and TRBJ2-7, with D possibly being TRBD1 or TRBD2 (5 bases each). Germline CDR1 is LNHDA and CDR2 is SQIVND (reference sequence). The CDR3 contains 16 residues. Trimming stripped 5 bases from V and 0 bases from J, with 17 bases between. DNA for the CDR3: TGTGCCAGTAGTCCGAATTCCGGGACGGCCTCCTACGAGCAGTACTTC. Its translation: CASSPNSGTASYEQYF. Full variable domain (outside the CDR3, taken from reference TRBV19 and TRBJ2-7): DGGITQSPKYLFRKEGQNVTLSCEQNLNHDAMYWYRQDPGQGLRLIYYSQIVNDFQKGDIAEGYSVSREKKESFPLTVTSAQKNPTAFYLCASSPNSGTASYEQYFGPGTRLTVT.

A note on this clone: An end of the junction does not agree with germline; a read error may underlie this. The chain's CDR3 is CASSFRGGARDSQYF. The CDR3 nucleotides read TGTGCCAGCAGTTTTAGGGGTGGAGCGAGAGATTCGCAGTATTTT. This chain connects TRBV27 to TRBJ2-3; weak D call: TRBD1 (5 bases). The CDR3 spans 15 residues. Per the germline V gene, CDR1 is MNHEY and CDR2 is SMNVEV (reference sequence).

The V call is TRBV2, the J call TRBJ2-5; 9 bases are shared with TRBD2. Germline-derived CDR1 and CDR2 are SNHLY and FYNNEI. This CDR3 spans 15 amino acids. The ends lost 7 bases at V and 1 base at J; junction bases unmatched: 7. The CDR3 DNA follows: TGTGCCAGCACTCTAGCGGGACCCCTCCAAGAGACCCAGTACTTC. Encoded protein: CASTLAGPLQETQYF.

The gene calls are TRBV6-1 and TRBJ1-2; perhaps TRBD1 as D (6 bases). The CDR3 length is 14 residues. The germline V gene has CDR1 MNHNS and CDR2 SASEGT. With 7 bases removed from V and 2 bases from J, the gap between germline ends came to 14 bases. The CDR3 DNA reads TGTGCCAGCACAGGGGACGGGAAAAACTATGGCTACACCTTC. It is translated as CASTGDGKNYGYTF.

The chain's CDR3 is CASSSESTYEQYF. The DNA for the CDR3 is TGTGCCAGCAGCTCCGAATCAACCTACGAGCAGTACTTC. The rearrangement uses TRBV7-9 and TRBJ2-7; D gene unclear. V was cut by 4 bases and J by 2 bases, with 9 bases left in between. The CDR3 consists of 13 residues. From germline, CDR1 is SEHNR and CDR2 FQNEAQ (reference sequence).

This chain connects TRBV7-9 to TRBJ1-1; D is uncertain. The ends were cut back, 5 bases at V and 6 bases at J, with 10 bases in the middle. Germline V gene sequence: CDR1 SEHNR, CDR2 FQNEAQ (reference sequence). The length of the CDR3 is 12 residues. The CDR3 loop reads CASSRTGSEAFF. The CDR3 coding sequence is TGTGCCAGCAGCAGAACTGGATCTGAAGCTTTCTTT.

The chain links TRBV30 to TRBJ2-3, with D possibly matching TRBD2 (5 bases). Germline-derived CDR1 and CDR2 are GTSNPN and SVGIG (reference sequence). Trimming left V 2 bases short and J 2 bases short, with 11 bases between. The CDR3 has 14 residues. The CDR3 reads CAWSPRRVTDTQYF. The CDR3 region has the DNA TGTGCCTGGAGTCCCCGGCGGGTCACAGATACGCAGTATTTT.

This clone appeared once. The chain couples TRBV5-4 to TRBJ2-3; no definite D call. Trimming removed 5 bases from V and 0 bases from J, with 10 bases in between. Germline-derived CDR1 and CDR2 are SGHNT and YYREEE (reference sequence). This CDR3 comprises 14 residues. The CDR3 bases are TGTGCCAGCAGACCTACAATAAGCACAGATACGCAGTATTTT. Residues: CASRPTISTDTQYF.

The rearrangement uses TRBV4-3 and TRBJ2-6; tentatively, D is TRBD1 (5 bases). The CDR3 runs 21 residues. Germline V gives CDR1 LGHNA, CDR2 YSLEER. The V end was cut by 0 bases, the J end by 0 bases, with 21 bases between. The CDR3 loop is CASSQDLLLDTLTSGANVLTF. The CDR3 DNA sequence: TGCGCCAGCAGCCAAGATCTCCTTCTGGACACCTTAACCTCTGGGGCCAACGTCCTGACTTTC.

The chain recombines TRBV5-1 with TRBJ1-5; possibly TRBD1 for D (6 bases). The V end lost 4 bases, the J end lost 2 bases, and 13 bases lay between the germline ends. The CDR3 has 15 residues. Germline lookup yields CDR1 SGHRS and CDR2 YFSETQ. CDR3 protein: CASSPGRGGNQPQHF. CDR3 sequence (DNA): TGCGCCAGCAGCCCCGGCAGGGGCGGCAATCAGCCCCAGCATTTT.

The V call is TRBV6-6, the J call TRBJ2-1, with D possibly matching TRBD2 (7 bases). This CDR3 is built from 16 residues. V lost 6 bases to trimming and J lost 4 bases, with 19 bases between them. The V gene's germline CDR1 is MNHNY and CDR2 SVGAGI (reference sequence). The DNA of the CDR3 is TGTGCCAGCAGCCCCGAGGGGGGGGCCGAATACAATGAGCAGTTCTTC. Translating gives CASSPEGGAEYNEQFF.

Written as DNA, the CDR3 is TGTGCCAGCAGCTTGGATCAAGCGGGGAACTATGGCTACACCTTC. Amino acid sequence: CASSLDQAGNYGYTF. The chain couples TRBV5-6 to TRBJ1-2; D gene unclear. Trimming shortened V by 0 bases and J by 2 bases, and 11 bases separated the two germline ends. Germline CDR1 is SGHDT and CDR2 is YYEEEE. CDR3 length: 15 amino acids. The full variable domain, completed using reference TRBV5-6 and TRBJ1-2, is DAGVTQSPTHLIKTRGQQVTLRCSPKSGHDTVSWYQQALGQGPQFIFQYYEEEERQRGNFPDRFSGHQFPNYSSELNVNALLLGDSALYLCASSLDQAGNYGYTFGSGTRLTVV.

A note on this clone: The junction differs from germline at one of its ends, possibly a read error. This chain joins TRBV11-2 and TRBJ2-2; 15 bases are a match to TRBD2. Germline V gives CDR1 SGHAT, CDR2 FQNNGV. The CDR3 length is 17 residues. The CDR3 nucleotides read TGTGCCAGCAGCATAGAGGGACTAGCGGGGGGTACCGGGGAGCTGTTTTTT. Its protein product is CASSIEGLAGGTGELFF.